These 5 T cell receptor beta chains originate from one sample sequenced in a study of blood T cell repertoires in COVID-19. Data came from immunoSEQ multiplex PCR; TCRdb stores just in-frame clones and leaves some out. This repertoire shows approximately 260,000 clones, over 65% found once; its top ten account for over 4.5%. Source material: peripheral blood. The source is a man aged 55 to 69 who had recovered from COVID-19.

This clone came up once. This chain connects TRBV5-5 to TRBJ1-2; 9 nucleotides match TRBD1. Per the germline V gene, CDR1 is SGHKS and CDR2 is YYEKEE (reference sequence). The CDR3 runs to 16 residues. The V segment lost 4 bases and the J segment 4 bases; nucleotides outside the gene matches: 11. The CDR3 protein is CASSTKPGQGSYGYTF. The DNA of the CDR3 is TGTGCCAGCAGCACGAAACCGGGACAGGGATCCTATGGCTACACCTTC.

The V and J genes are TRBV10-3 and TRBJ1-2, with 7 bases identical to TRBD1. With V trimmed by 3 bases and J by 4 bases, 11 bases remained unmatched. Per the germline V gene, CDR1 is ENHRY and CDR2 is SYGVKD. CDR3 length equals 16 residues. CDR3 DNA sequence: TGTGCCATCAGTGACTCGTCCAGGGGGAACCTCTATGGCTACACCTTC. Translating it yields CAISDSSRGNLYGYTF.

The chain carries TRBV6-5 and TRBJ1-6; TRBD1 agrees at 9 bases. After removal of 2 bases from V and 3 bases from J, the junction contained 2 bases not matched to a gene. The germline V gene has CDR1 MNHEY and CDR2 SVGAGI. The CDR3 has 16 amino acids. CDR3 DNA: TGTGCCAGCAGTTACACGACAGGGGGCTATAATTCACCCCTCCACTTT. This encodes CASSYTTGGYNSPLHF.

In its sample, this clone was seen once. V gene TRBV9 combines with J gene TRBJ2-5; 10 nucleotides match TRBD2. CDR3 size: 17 residues. The junction had 12 bases not matched to a gene; V was cut back by 4 bases and J by 3 bases. Germline lookup yields CDR1 SGDLS and CDR2 YYNGEE. CDR3 loop: CASSSGASGGAEETQYF. CDR3 nucleotides: TGTGCCAGCAGCTCAGGGGCCAGCGGGGGGGCTGAAGAGACCCAGTACTTC.

There are a few counts of this clone. V gene TRBV19 combines with J gene TRBJ2-2; the D gene is possibly TRBD1 (6 bases). The CDR3 totals 14 residues. Trimming left V 4 bases short and J 2 bases short, with 8 bases between. Germline values: CDR1 LNHDA, CDR2 SQIVND (reference sequence). For the CDR3, the DNA is TGTGCCAGTAGTACCGGGACAAACACCGGGGAGCTGTTTTTT. It codes for CASSTGTNTGELFF.